This entry concerns a single T cell receptor (beta chain). Participants came from about 24 US areas, aged about 18 to 95 years. Cohort allocation depended upon clinical history that participants reported. CDR1 and CDR2 (germline): SGDLS, YYNGEE. The CDR3 totals 15 residues. Trimming took 3 bases from V and 0 from J, leaving 10 bases between them. These data originate in a study of blood T cell repertoires in COVID-19. Study summary: Collection of acute and convalescent COVID-19 samples took place in the United States, Italy and Spain.

Source study methods: The assay estimated nucleated cells by amplifying reference gene primers. Data came from immunoSEQ multiplex PCR; TCRdb stores just in-frame clones and leaves some out. For V, J and clone size, that table is used; D and trimming come from the DNA. The data show 250,000 to 350,000 clones, over 75% seen once. The V call is TRBV9, the J call TRBJ2-1, with a tentative D call TRBD1 (5 bases). This clonotype was obtained from a woman aged 25 to 39 who had recovered from COVID-19. The sequenced material came from PBMCs or T cells enriched from blood (not recorded which). CDR3 protein: CASSGPDSSYNEQFF. The DNA for the CDR3 is TGTGCCAGCAGCGGACCCGACAGCTCCTACAATGAGCAGTTCTTC.